The 11 T cell receptor beta chains below were found in one sample sequenced in a study of OX40 agonist ivuxolimab in advanced cancers. Clones were sequenced by immunoSEQ multiplex PCR, and TCRdb holds only the in-frame ones, with some missing. Here the sample spans 100,000 to 120,000 clones, approximately 90% being singletons. Sequenced here: CD4+ or CD8+ T cells sorted from blood, sampled in a trial of the OX40 agonist ivuxolimab. The receptor source for this set is an adult with an advanced solid tumor such as melanoma, head and neck, liver or kidney cancer.

The V gene is TRBV6-6, the J gene TRBJ2-5, with 12 nucleotides matching TRBD1. The germline gives CDR1 MNHNY, CDR2 SVGAGI (reference sequence). The CDR3 extends over 14 amino acids. Trimming cost V 5 bases and J 6 bases; bases outside gene matches: 4. CDR3 DNA sequence: TGTGCCAGCAGTACGGGACAGGGGGCGAAGACCCAGTACTTC. Its translation is CASSTGQGAKTQYF.

In its sample, this clone was seen once. The chain recombines TRBV30 with TRBJ2-7; D gene uncertain. The CDR3 is 11 residues long. The germline V and J ends were trimmed by 0 bases and 9 bases, with 9 bases remaining between them. Germline-derived CDR1 and CDR2 are GTSNPN and SVGIG (reference sequence). CDR3: CAWSVRQRQYF. The CDR3 DNA is TGTGCCTGGAGTGTAAGGCAGAGGCAGTACTTC.

V is TRBV18 and J is TRBJ2-7, with TRBD2 matching over 11 bases. The CDR3 sequence is 18 residues long. The V segment lost 1 base and the J segment 0 bases; nucleotides outside the gene matches: 8. Germline lookup yields CDR1 KGHSH and CDR2 LQKENI. The DNA for the CDR3 is TGTGCCAGCTCACCACTAGCGGGAGGGCAGACCGGCTCCTACGAGCAGTACTTC. Protein sequence: CASSPLAGGQTGSYEQYF.

The J gene is TRBJ1-1, the V gene TRBV30; D ambiguous. CDR3 length equals 13 residues. Germline assignment: CDR1 GTSNPN and CDR2 SVGIG (reference sequence). V lost 0 bases and J lost 2, with 7 bases in between. CDR3 sequence: CAWSVLPNTEAFF. CDR3 DNA sequence: TGTGCCTGGAGTGTACTGCCAAACACTGAAGCTTTCTTT.

V and J are TRBV30 and TRBJ1-3; D is possibly TRBD1 (5 bases). Deletions cut 3 bases from V and 0 bases from J, with 12 bases between. Germline CDR1 and CDR2: GTSNPN and SVGIG (reference sequence). The CDR3 runs to 15 residues. The CDR3 bases are TGTGCCTGGAGCATGGGACGGAACTCTGGAAACACCATATATTTT. It codes for CAWSMGRNSGNTIYF.

The chain joins TRBV5-1 to TRBJ2-7; 7 bases agree with TRBD2. Germline CDR1 reads SGHRS; CDR2 reads YFSETQ. The CDR3 runs 14 residues. Trimming at V came to 3 bases and at J to 3 bases, leaving 6 bases not matched to a gene. In nucleotides, the CDR3 is TGCGCCAGCAGCTACGGACTAGGTAACTACGAGCAGTACTTC. Encoded protein: CASSYGLGNYEQYF.

The rearrangement uses TRBV6-5 and TRBJ2-7; the D is unclear. V was cut by 8 bases and J by 0 bases, with 14 bases left in between. Looked up from germline, CDR1 is MNHEY and CDR2 is SVGAGI. This CDR3 region has 14 residues. The CDR3 bases are TGTGCCAGCGGCCCTGGATACGGCTCCTACGAGCAGTACTTC. Translation: CASGPGYGSYEQYF.

The chain uses TRBV11-2 and TRBJ2-7; 9 bases are a match to TRBD1. There are 13 residues in the CDR3. V gave up 4 bases and J gave up 7 bases; unmatched junction bases: 5. From germline, CDR1 is SGHAT and CDR2 FQNNGV. CDR3 in DNA: TGTGCCAGCAGCTCGGACAGGGGAAGAGAGCAGTACTTC. Its protein is CASSSDRGREQYF.

This sequence joins TRBV14 and TRBJ1-6; TRBD1 agrees at 7 bases. After removal of 5 bases from V and 7 bases from J, the junction contained 8 bases not matched to a gene. The CDR3 extends over 15 amino acids. The germline V gene has CDR1 SGHDN and CDR2 FVKESK. The CDR3 here is CASSGTVVPNSPLHF. The CDR3 DNA is TGTGCCAGCAGCGGGACAGTAGTGCCGAATTCACCCCTCCACTTT.

The chain combines TRBV19 with TRBJ1-1, with D perhaps TRBD1 (5 bases). The germline V gene has CDR1 LNHDA and CDR2 SQIVND (reference sequence). The CDR3 has 13 amino acids. Deletions cut 7 bases from V and 1 base from J, with 10 bases between. CDR3 protein: CASKDNKNTEAFF. The CDR3 DNA follows: TGTGCCAGTAAGGACAACAAGAACACTGAAGCTTTCTTT.

The J gene is TRBJ2-5, the V gene TRBV11-2; 13 bases align to TRBD2. This CDR3 has 16 residues. V gave up 6 bases and J gave up 0 bases; unmatched junction bases: 4. The germline CDR1 and CDR2 sequences are SGHAT and FQNNGV. CDR3: CASRKGLAGHQETQYF. CDR3 DNA: TGTGCCAGCAGGAAGGGACTAGCGGGACACCAAGAGACCCAGTACTTC.